The clone carrying this T cell receptor (beta chain) appeared many times. Antigen specificity is unknown. V dropped 1 base and J dropped 3 bases, with 7 bases sitting between them. From germline, CDR1 is DFQATT and CDR2 SNEGSKA (reference sequence). CDR3 length: 12 residues. Graves' hyperthyroidism without ophthalmopathy progression within 18 months was termed stable. These data originate in a study of T cells in Graves' hyperthyroidism and ophthalmopathy. Turning to the study itself: Pretreatment peripheral blood was obtained at initial diagnosis.

The investigators amplified TCR beta CDR3 regions from RNA transcripts. The HTBI primer set drove a first-round RT-PCR of the TCR CDR3. In TCRdb, the multiplex PCR reads were re-called with MiXCR into one record per CDR3 protein. The sample yields a few hundred thousand distinct CDR3 sequences, about a fifth seen once. General observations from the study: Ophthalmopathy and stable hyperthyroidism were separated by a 13 V-J model. Most thyroid clonotypes that were expanded above 0.001 also turned up in blood.

This TCR was sampled from a man between 18 and 35 years old with Graves' hyperthyroidism. The source material was blood. This chain joins TRBV20-1 and TRBJ2-7, with D possibly matching TRBD2 (5 bases). CDR3 DNA: TGCAGTGCTAGAGTCCGGGACTACGAGCAGTACTTC. This sequence encodes CSARVRDYEQYF.